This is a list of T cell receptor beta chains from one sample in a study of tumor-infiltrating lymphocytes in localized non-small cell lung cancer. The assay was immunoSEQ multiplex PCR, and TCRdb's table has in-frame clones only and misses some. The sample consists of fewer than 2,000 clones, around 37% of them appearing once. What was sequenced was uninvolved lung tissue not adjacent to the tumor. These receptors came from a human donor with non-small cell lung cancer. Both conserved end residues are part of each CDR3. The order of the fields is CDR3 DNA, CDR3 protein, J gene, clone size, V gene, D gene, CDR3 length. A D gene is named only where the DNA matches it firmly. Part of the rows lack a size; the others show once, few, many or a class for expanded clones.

TGCAGCGTTCAACAGGGGGTCGGTGAAGCTTTCTTT | CSVQQGVGEAFF | TRBJ1-1 | few | TRBV29-1 | TRBD1 | 12
TGCAGCGTTTATAATACCACTTACGAGCAGTACTTC | CSVYNTTYEQYF | TRBJ2-7 | - | TRBV29-1 | - | 12
TGTGCCAGCAGTGAAGAGGGGACAGACTCCTACGAGCAGTACTTC | CASSEEGTDSYEQYF | TRBJ2-7 | once | TRBV6-1 | TRBD1 | 15
TGTGCCAGTAGTATAGGTGGAGACTTACACACAGATACGCAGTATTTT | CASSIGGDLHTDTQYF | TRBJ2-3 | - | TRBV19 | - | 16
TGTGCCAGCATCCCCAGGGTGGATGGGGCCAACGTCCTGACTTTC | CASIPRVDGANVLTF | TRBJ2-6 | - | TRBV6-1 | - | 15
TGCAGTGCTCACACTGAAGCTTTCTTT | CSAHTEAFF | TRBJ1-1 | few | TRBV20-1 | - | 9
TGCGCCAGCAGCTTGGGGGGGATACCGGGACAGGGGTACGAAAAACTGTTTTTT | CASSLGGIPGQGYEKLFF | TRBJ1-4 | - | TRBV5-1 | TRBD1 | 18
TGTGCCAGTAGTATAGAGAGGGGTCTGGGCTCACCCCTCCACTTT | CASSIERGLGSPLHF | TRBJ1-6 | - | TRBV19 | - | 15
TGTGCCATCGGACAAACAGGGGGCGAAGAGACCCAGTACTTC | CAIGQTGGEETQYF | TRBJ2-5 | few | TRBV10-3 | TRBD1 | 14
TGTGCCACCAGCAGAGACCTTCTCCGAGGTCAGCCCCAGCATTTT | CATSRDLLRGQPQHF | TRBJ1-5 | - | TRBV15 | - | 15
TGCGCCAGCAGCCGGGGACAGGCGATGACCTACGAGCAGTACTTC | CASSRGQAMTYEQYF | TRBJ2-7 | few | TRBV5-1 | TRBD1 | 15
TGTGCCAGCACTACCGGGACATACTATGGCTACACCTTC | CASTTGTYYGYTF | TRBJ1-2 | few | TRBV6-1 | - | 13
TGTGCCAGCAGCAGCCTTTACGGGACCCTACAGGGTGAGCAGTACTTC | CASSSLYGTLQGEQYF | TRBJ2-7 | - | TRBV25-1 | - | 16
TGTGCCAGCAGCCAAGCCCGACCCATCGGGGAGCTGTTTTTT | CASSQARPIGELFF | TRBJ2-2 | - | TRBV6-5 | - | 14
TGTGCCACCGCCACTCGGACAGGGGGCGATGGTGGCTACACCTTC | CATATRTGGDGGYTF | TRBJ1-2 | medium-sized | TRBV10-3 | TRBD1 | 15
TGTGCCAGCAGTCCGGATTATCAGGGGTTGGGCTACACCTTC | CASSPDYQGLGYTF | TRBJ1-2 | - | TRBV6-5 | - | 14
TGTGCCAGCAGTGAACAGCGGGGGGGCCGGCAGTTCTTC | CASSEQRGGRQFF | TRBJ2-1 | - | TRBV6-4 | TRBD2 | 13